This T cell receptor beta chain was sequenced in a study of blood T cell repertoires in COVID-19. Study information: Acute-phase and convalescent COVID-19 samples originated in the United States, Italy and Spain. Nucleic acid was either cDNA or gDNA, and it came from T cells, B-cell-depleted T cells, or PBMCs.

Original analysis: Reference gene primer amplification in the assay estimated nucleated cell counts. TCRdb's table, derived via immunoSEQ multiplex PCR, lists solely in-frame clones and lacks some. The DNA was the basis for D and trimming; V, J and clone size are from that table. The sample lists approximately 59,000 clones, roughly 81% occurring once. This receptor was taken from an elderly man with acute or convalescent COVID-19. Sequencing was carried out using peripheral blood.

The CDR3 DNA reads as TGCGCCAGCAGCTTGGGTGGGCTAGGGGACACTGAAGCTTTCTTT. Translated, it gives CASSLGGLGDTEAFF. V is TRBV5-1 and J is TRBJ1-1; D is perhaps TRBD1 (5 bases). Trimming shortened V by 0 bases and J by 3 bases, and 12 bases separated the two germline ends. The CDR3 consists of 15 residues. CDR1 and CDR2 from the germline V gene are SGHRS and YFSETQ.